The 25 T cell receptor beta chains below come from one sample, sequenced in a study of T cells in Graves' hyperthyroidism and ophthalmopathy. Researchers amplified the TCR beta CDR3 regions from RNA transcripts. The HTBI primer set drove a first-round RT-PCR of the TCR CDR3. TCRdb fed the multiplex PCR reads into MiXCR, producing one record per CDR3 protein. The sample contains 550,000 to 850,000 distinct CDR3 sequences, 18% of which appear only once. Sequenced: blood. These TCRs come from a woman in her forties or fifties with Graves' hyperthyroidism that later progressed to Graves' ophthalmopathy.

This clonotype was observed many times. J is TRBJ2-3 and V is TRBV11-2, with D perhaps given as TRBD1 or TRBD2 (5 bases each). The V gene's germline CDR1 is SGHAT and CDR2 FQNNGV. There are 16 residues in the CDR3. V shed 6 bases and J shed 0 bases, with 16 bases lying between them. The CDR3 loop is CASRMQGAASTDTQYF. Written as DNA, the CDR3 is TGTGCCAGCAGGATGCAGGGAGCGGCCAGCACAGATACGCAGTATTTT.

This clonotype was found many times. The V and J genes are TRBV12-3 or TRBV12-4 and TRBJ1-2; possibly TRBD1 for D (6 bases). The CDR3 runs 14 residues. Deletions cut 10 bases from V and 7 bases from J, with 22 bases between. The DNA of the CDR3 is TGTGCCATCTCACTACTAAAGGGGGGGTTTGGCTACACCTTC. The encoded protein is CAISLLKGGFGYTF.

V and J are TRBV7-3 and TRBJ2-1; D perhaps matches TRBD2 (6 bases). The CDR3 spans 15 residues. Trimming cost V 5 bases and J 5 bases, with 16 bases left between them. Germline lookup yields CDR1 SGHTA and CDR2 FQGTGA. The CDR3 sequence is CASSLVRGAHNEQFF. The CDR3 DNA reads TGTGCCAGCAGCCTCGTCCGCGGGGCCCACAATGAGCAGTTCTTC.

The chain is built from TRBV30 and TRBJ1-2; D is unclear. Trimming removed 0 bases from V and 0 bases from J, with 20 bases in between. In germline, CDR1 is GTSNPN, CDR2 SVGIG (reference sequence). The CDR3 is 18 residues long. For the CDR3, the DNA is TGTGCCTGGAGTGTACCGATTTTTGACGGGGAAGCTAACTATGGCTACACCTTC. It yields the protein CAWSVPIFDGEANYGYTF.

This rearrangement joins TRBV12-3 or TRBV12-4 to TRBJ2-3; D uncertain. V lost 8 bases to trimming and J lost 6 bases, with 15 bases between them. The CDR3 is 13 amino acids. The CDR3 DNA reads TGTGCCAGCCGAAAAATGACATACGATACGCAGTATTTT. Its protein product is CASRKMTYDTQYF.

This clonotype was recorded many times. V usage is TRBV3-1 and J usage is TRBJ2-3; D tentatively reads TRBD1 or TRBD2 (5 bases each). The CDR3 is 16 residues long. Germline lookup yields CDR1 LGHDT and CDR2 YNNKEL (reference sequence). Deletions cut 0 bases from V and 3 bases from J, with 13 bases between. CDR3 nucleotide sequence: TGTGCCAGCAGCCAAGATCTCGGGGCGCGAACAGATACGCAGTATTTT. Translating gives CASSQDLGARTDTQYF.

This clonotype has at least ten counts. The V call is TRBV12-3 or TRBV12-4, the J call TRBJ2-5; TRBD2 matches at 7 bases. J gave up 7 bases and V 6 bases, and 8 bases lay outside the gene matches. The CDR3 is 13 residues long. For the CDR3, the DNA is TGTGCCAGCAGGGGGAGTCCTAGCGGGACCCAGTACTTC. Amino acid sequence: CASRGSPSGTQYF.

CDR3 sequence reads: CSVAENTEAFF. The CDR3, as DNA: TGCAGCGTCGCAGAGAACACTGAAGCTTTCTTT. The chain is built from TRBV29-1 and TRBJ1-1; D is unresolved. Trimming cost V 6 bases and J 1 base, with 6 bases left between them. The CDR3 runs 11 residues. Germline CDR1 and CDR2: SQVTM and ANQGSEA.

V gene TRBV4-1 combines with J gene TRBJ2-5; 7 positions match TRBD1. J lost 5 bases, V lost 1 base, and 4 bases had no gene match. The CDR3 spans 14 residues. The germline V gene has CDR1 MGHRA and CDR2 YSYEKL. As DNA, the CDR3 is TGCGCCAGCAGCCAAGGACAGGGTTGGGAGACCCAGTACTTC. Residues: CASSQGQGWETQYF.

There are many counts of this clonotype. The genes are TRBV5-1 and TRBJ2-3; D not resolved. Germline V gives CDR1 SGHRS, CDR2 YFSETQ. Trimming removed 0 bases from V and 0 bases from J, with 11 bases in between. The CDR3 is made up of 16 amino acids. DNA for the CDR3: TGCGCCAGCAGCTTGGGGCCAACTACTAGCACAGATACGCAGTATTTT. Translation gives CASSLGPTTSTDTQYF.

This clonotype was counted ten times or more. The V and J genes are TRBV3-1 and TRBJ2-2, with 8 bases identical to TRBD1. Trimming cost V 5 bases and J 1 base; bases outside gene matches: 9. The germline V gene encodes CDR1 LGHDT and CDR2 YNNKEL (reference sequence). CDR3 length: 17 amino acids. Written as DNA, the CDR3 is TGTGCCAGCAGCTACAAAACCGGGACAGGGAACACCGGGGAGCTGTTTTTT. It encodes CASSYKTGTGNTGELFF.

About this clonotype: This may be a read error, as it is one base from a much larger clone. The chain uses TRBV11-2 and TRBJ1-1; D is unclear. The CDR3 covers 11 residues. CDR1 and CDR2 from the germline V gene are SGHAT and FQNNGV. CDR3 loop: CAGSLGVGAFF. The CDR3 bases are TGTGCCGGCAGCTTAGGCGTGGGAGCTTTCTTT.

The J gene is TRBJ2-3, the V gene TRBV7-9; tentative D call: TRBD2 (5 bases). The germline V gene encodes CDR1 SEHNR and CDR2 FQNEAQ (reference sequence). V lost 1 base, J lost 8 bases, and 10 bases lay in between. The CDR3 extends over 13 amino acids. The CDR3, as DNA: TGTGCCAGCAGCTTAGGGACTGGGGTTACGCAGTATTTT. Its translation is CASSLGTGVTQYF.

This clonotype was counted ten times or more. The CDR3 nucleotides read TGTGCCAGCAGCTTGTATGCCGCGGAGCCCCAGCATTTT. Its translation is CASSLYAAEPQHF. This rearrangement joins TRBV11-1 to TRBJ1-5, with no clear D. Germline values: CDR1 SGHAT, CDR2 FQDESV (reference sequence). The germline V and J ends were trimmed by 3 bases and 8 bases, with 11 bases remaining between them. The CDR3 contains 13 residues.

As for this clonotype: This CDR3 is missing its conserved last phenylalanine or tryptophan, likely due to a read error. In nucleotides, the CDR3 is TGTGCCAGTAGAAGTACAGATAGCAATCAGCCCCAGCATTCT. Translation: CASRSTDSNQPQHS. The chain uses TRBV19 and TRBJ1-5; D unresolved. CDR1 and CDR2 (germline): LNHDA, SQIVND (reference sequence). This CDR3 spans 14 amino acids. Trimming took 6 bases from V and 0 from J, leaving 9 bases between them.

With respect to this clonotype: This may be a read error, as it is one base from a much larger clone. The gene calls are TRBV6-6 and TRBJ2-1, with D unresolved. V lost 0 bases, J lost 5 bases, and 8 bases lay in between. CDR1 is MNHNY and CDR2 is SVGAGI in the germline V gene (reference sequence). This CDR3 comprises 14 residues. The CDR3 DNA reads TGTGCCAGCAGTTACTCTTCCAGGAACAATGAGCAGTTCTTC. Residues: CASSYSSRNNEQFF.

This clonotype was detected a few times. The V and J genes are TRBV20-1 and TRBJ1-5; D may be TRBD1 (6 bases). The CDR3 runs to 13 residues. Trimming cost V 3 bases and J 3 bases, with 9 bases left between them. From germline, CDR1 is DFQATT and CDR2 SNEGSKA (reference sequence). The CDR3 DNA is TGCAGTGCTAGTTTGGGGGCCAATCAGCCCCAGCATTTT. It translates to CSASLGANQPQHF.

This clonotype was picked up many times. J is TRBJ2-3 and V is TRBV20-1; D is possibly TRBD1 (6 bases). The V end lost 4 bases, the J end lost 3 bases, and 14 bases lay between the germline ends. In germline, CDR1 is DFQATT, CDR2 SNEGSKA (reference sequence). This CDR3 has 14 amino acids. CDR3 coding DNA: TGCAGTGCTAACCTGGCAGGGGTGACAGATACGCAGTATTTT. It codes for CSANLAGVTDTQYF.

The V and J genes are TRBV4-1 and TRBJ1-5; D may be TRBD1 (6 bases). CDR1 and CDR2 (germline): MGHRA, YSYEKL. CDR3 length: 17 residues. V was shortened by 1 base and J by 1 base, with 14 bases between the two germline ends. DNA of the CDR3: TGCGCCAGCAGCCAAGGACTCAAGGGGGGAAGCAATCAGCCCCAGCATTTT. Amino acid sequence: CASSQGLKGGSNQPQHF.

Here the CDR3 reads CSARALLDGHPLNDEQYF. The CDR3 nucleotides are TGCAGTGCTAGAGCTCTATTGGACGGACACCCCCTGAACGACGAGCAGTACTTC. This sequence joins TRBV20-1 and TRBJ2-7, with D possibly TRBD1 on 5 matching bases. Germline V CDR1 and CDR2: DFQATT, SNEGSKA (reference sequence). This CDR3 is 18 amino acids long. V was pared by 1 base and J by 5 bases, with 27 bases between.

V is TRBV19 and J is TRBJ2-5; D is unresolved. Per the germline V gene, CDR1 is LNHDA and CDR2 is SQIVND (reference sequence). Trimming cost V 6 bases and J 4 bases, with 15 bases left between them. This CDR3 has 14 amino acids. The CDR3 reads CASSWNGEGETQYF. The CDR3 DNA reads as TGTGCCAGTAGCTGGAATGGAGAAGGAGAGACCCAGTACTTC.

The CDR3 is CASSFSLHRDRNYGYTF. The CDR3 DNA sequence: TGTGCCAGTAGTTTTAGCCTCCACCGGGACAGGAACTATGGCTACACCTTC. This rearrangement joins TRBV19 to TRBJ1-2; 8 nucleotides match TRBD1. CDR1 and CDR2 from the germline V gene are LNHDA and SQIVND (reference sequence). The ends lost 5 bases at V and 2 bases at J; junction bases unmatched: 13. The CDR3 totals 17 residues. The variable domain in full, with the rest retrieved from reference TRBV19 and TRBJ1-2, is DGGITQSPKYLFRKEGQNVTLSCEQNLNHDAMYWYRQDPGQGLRLIYYSQIVNDFQKGDIAEGYSVSREKKESFPLTVTSAQKNPTAFYLCASSFSLHRDRNYGYTFGSGTRLTVV.

This clonotype was seen only a few times. This chain connects TRBV15 to TRBJ1-1; no clear D gene. Between the trimmed V and J ends, which lost 0 bases and 11 bases, there was a span of 13 bases. CDR3 size: 13 residues. Germline values: CDR1 LNHNV, CDR2 YYDKDF (reference sequence). The CDR3 sequence: CATSREDPSVAFF. CDR3 DNA sequence: TGTGCCACCAGCAGAGAGGATCCTTCAGTTGCTTTCTTT. Using reference TRBV15 and TRBJ1-1 for the parts outside the CDR3, the full variable domain is DAMVIQNPRYQVTQFGKPVTLSCSQTLNHNVMYWYQQKSSQAPKLLFHYYDKDFNNEADTPDNFQSRRPNTSFCFLDIRSPGLGDTAMYLCATSREDPSVAFFGQGTRLTVV.

Many counts were recorded for this clonotype. The V gene is TRBV6-1, the J gene TRBJ1-4; no definite D call. V lost 6 bases, J lost 5 bases, and 13 bases lay in between. Germline CDR1 is MNHNS and CDR2 is SASEGT. The CDR3 runs to 14 residues. The CDR3 protein is CASRISLGNEKLFF. DNA of the CDR3: TGTGCCAGCAGGATCAGCCTGGGGAATGAAAAACTGTTTTTT.

The chain carries TRBV7-6 and TRBJ2-3; D is tentatively TRBD1 or TRBD2 (6 bases each). CDR3 length: 16 amino acids. V was shortened by 5 bases and J by 2 bases, with 17 bases between the two germline ends. Looked up from germline, CDR1 is SGHVS and CDR2 is FNYEAQ. In nucleotides, the CDR3 is TGTGCCAGCAGCCCGGGTAGGGGGGCCGACACAGATACGCAGTATTTT. Encoded protein: CASSPGRGADTDTQYF.